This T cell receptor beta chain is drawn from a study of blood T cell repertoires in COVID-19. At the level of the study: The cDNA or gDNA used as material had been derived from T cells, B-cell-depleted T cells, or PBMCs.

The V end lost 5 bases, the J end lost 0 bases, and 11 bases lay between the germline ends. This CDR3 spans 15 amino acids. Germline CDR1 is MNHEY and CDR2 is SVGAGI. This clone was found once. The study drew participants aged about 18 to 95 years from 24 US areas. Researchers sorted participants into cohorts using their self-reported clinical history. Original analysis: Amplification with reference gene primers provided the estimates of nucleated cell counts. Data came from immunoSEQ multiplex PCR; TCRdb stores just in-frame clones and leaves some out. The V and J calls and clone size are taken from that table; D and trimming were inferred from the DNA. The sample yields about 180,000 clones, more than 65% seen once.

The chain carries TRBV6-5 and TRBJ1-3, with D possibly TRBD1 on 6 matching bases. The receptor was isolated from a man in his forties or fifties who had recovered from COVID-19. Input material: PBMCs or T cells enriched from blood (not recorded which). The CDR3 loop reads CASSLGQLSGNTIYF. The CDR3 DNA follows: TGTGCCAGCAGTCTCGGACAGCTCTCTGGAAACACCATATATTTT.